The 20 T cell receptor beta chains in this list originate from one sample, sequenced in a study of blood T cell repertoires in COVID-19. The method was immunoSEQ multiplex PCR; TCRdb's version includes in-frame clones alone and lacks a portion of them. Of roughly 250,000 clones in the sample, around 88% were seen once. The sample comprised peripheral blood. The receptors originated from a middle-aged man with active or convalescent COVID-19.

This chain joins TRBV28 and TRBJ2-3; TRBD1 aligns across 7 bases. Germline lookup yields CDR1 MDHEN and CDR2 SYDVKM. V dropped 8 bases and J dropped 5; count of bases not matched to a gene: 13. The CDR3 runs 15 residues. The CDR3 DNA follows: TGTGCCAGCCGGAAGAGCTACAGGGGCGGAGATACGCAGTATTTT. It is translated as CASRKSYRGGDTQYF.

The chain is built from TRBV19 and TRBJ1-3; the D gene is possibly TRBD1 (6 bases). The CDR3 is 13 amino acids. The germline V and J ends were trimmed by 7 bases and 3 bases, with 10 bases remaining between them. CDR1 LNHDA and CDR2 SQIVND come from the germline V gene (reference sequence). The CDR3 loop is CASINRVGNTIYF. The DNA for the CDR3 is TGTGCCAGTATAAACAGGGTTGGAAACACCATATATTTT. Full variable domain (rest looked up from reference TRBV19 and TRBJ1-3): DGGITQSPKYLFRKEGQNVTLSCEQNLNHDAMYWYRQDPGQGLRLIYYSQIVNDFQKGDIAEGYSVSREKKESFPLTVTSAQKNPTAFYLCASINRVGNTIYFGEGSWLTVV.

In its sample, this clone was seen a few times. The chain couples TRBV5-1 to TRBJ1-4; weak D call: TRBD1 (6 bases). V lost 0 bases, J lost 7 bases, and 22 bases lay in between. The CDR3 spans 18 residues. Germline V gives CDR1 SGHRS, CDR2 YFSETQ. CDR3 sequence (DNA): TGCGCCAGCAGCTTGGCCGGGGTCTCAGAGGGGGTTTTTGAAAAACTGTTTTTT. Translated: CASSLAGVSEGVFEKLFF. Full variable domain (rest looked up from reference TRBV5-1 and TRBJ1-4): KAGVTQTPRYLIKTRGQQVTLSCSPISGHRSVSWYQQTPGQGLQFLFEYFSETQRNKGNFPGRFSGRQFSNSRSEMNVSTLELGDSALYLCASSLAGVSEGVFEKLFFGSGTQLSVL.

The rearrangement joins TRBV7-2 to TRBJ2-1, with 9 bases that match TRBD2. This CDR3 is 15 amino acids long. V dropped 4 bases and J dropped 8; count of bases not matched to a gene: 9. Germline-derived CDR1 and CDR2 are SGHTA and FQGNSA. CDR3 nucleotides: TGTGCCAGCAGCTCAGACATAGCGGGAGTCTATGAGCAGTTCTTC. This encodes CASSSDIAGVYEQFF. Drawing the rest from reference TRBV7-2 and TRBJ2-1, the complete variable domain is GAGVSQSPSNKVTEKGKDVELRCDPISGHTALYWYRQSLGQGLEFLIYFQGNSAPDKSGLPSDRFSAERTGGSVSTLTIQRTQQEDSAVYLCASSSDIAGVYEQFFGPGTRLTVL.

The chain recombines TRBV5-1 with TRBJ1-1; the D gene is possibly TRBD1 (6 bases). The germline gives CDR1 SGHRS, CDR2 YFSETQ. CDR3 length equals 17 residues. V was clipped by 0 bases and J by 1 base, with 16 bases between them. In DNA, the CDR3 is TGCGCCAGCAGCTTGGGGCAGGGGAAATTGGGGAACACTGAAGCTTTCTTT. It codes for CASSLGQGKLGNTEAFF. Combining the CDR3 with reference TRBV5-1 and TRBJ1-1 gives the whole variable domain KAGVTQTPRYLIKTRGQQVTLSCSPISGHRSVSWYQQTPGQGLQFLFEYFSETQRNKGNFPGRFSGRQFSNSRSEMNVSTLELGDSALYLCASSLGQGKLGNTEAFFGQGTRLTVV.

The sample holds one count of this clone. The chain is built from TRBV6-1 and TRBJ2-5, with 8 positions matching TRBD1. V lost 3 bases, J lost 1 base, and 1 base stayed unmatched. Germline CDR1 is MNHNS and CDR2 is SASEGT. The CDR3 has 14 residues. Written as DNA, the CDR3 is TGTGCCAGCAGTGACAGGGGGCGCCAAGAGACCCAGTACTTC. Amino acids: CASSDRGRQETQYF.

The CDR3 bases are TGCGCCAGCAACCCCTCTCTTTCGGGAACTGAAGCTTTCTTT. The encoded protein is CASNPSLSGTEAFF. This chain links TRBV5-1 with TRBJ1-1; D remains ambiguous. This CDR3 is 14 amino acids long. From germline, CDR1 is SGHRS and CDR2 YFSETQ. With 6 bases removed from V and 5 bases from J, the gap between germline ends came to 17 bases.

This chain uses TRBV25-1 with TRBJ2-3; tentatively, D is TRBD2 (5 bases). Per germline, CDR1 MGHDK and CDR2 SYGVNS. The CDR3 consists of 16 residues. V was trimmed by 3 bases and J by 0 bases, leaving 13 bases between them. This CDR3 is CASSDRRAPSTDTQYF. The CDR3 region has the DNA TGTGCCAGCAGTGATCGGCGGGCGCCTAGCACAGATACGCAGTATTTT. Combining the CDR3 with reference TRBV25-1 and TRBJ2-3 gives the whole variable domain EADIYQTPRYLVIGTGKKITLECSQTMGHDKMYWYQQDPGMELHLIHYSYGVNSTEKGDLSSESTVSRIRTEHFPLTLESARPSHTSQYLCASSDRRAPSTDTQYFGPGTRLTVL.

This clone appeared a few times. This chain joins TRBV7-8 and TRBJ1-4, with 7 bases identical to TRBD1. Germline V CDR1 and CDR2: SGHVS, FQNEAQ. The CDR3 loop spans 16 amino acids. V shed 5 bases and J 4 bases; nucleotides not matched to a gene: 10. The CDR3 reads CASSPNPTGLNEKLFF. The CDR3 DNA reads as TGTGCCAGCAGCCCGAACCCGACAGGGCTTAATGAAAAACTGTTTTTT.

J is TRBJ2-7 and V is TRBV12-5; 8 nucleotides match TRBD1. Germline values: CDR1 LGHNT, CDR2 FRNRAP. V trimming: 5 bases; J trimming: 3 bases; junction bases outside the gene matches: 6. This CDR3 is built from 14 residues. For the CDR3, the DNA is TGTGCTAGTGGTAAAGGACAGGGTAACTACGAGCAGTACTTC. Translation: CASGKGQGNYEQYF.

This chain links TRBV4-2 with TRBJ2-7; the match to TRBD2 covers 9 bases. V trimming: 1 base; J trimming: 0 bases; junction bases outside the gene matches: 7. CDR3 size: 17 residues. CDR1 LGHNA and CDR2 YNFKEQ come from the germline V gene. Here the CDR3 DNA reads TGTGCCAGCAGCCAAGTGGAACTAGCGGGTTTCTCCTACGAGCAGTACTTC. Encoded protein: CASSQVELAGFSYEQYF.

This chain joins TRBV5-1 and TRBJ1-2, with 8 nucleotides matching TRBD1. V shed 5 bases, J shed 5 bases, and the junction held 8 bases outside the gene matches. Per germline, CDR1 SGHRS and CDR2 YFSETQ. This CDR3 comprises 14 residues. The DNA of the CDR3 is TGCGCCAGCAGGAGGACAGGGATTACTTATGGCTACACCTTC. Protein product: CASRRTGITYGYTF.

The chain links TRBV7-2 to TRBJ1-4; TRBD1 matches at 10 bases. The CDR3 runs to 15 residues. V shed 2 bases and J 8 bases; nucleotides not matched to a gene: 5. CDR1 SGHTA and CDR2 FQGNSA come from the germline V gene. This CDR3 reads CASSLRRGQGEKLFF. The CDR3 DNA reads TGTGCCAGCAGCTTAAGGAGGGGACAGGGGGAAAAACTGTTTTTT.

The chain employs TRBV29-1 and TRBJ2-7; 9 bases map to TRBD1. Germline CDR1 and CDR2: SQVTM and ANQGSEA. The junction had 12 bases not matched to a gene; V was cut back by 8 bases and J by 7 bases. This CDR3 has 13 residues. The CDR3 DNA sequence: TGCAGCCAACGCAGGGACAGGGTGGGGGAGCAGTACTTC. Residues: CSQRRDRVGEQYF.

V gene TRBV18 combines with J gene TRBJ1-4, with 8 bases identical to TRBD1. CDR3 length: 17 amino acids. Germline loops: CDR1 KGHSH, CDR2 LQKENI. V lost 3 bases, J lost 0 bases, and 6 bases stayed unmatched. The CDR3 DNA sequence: TGTGCCAGCTCACCGGCCGGGACAGGCTCAACTAATGAAAAACTGTTTTTT. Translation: CASSPAGTGSTNEKLFF.

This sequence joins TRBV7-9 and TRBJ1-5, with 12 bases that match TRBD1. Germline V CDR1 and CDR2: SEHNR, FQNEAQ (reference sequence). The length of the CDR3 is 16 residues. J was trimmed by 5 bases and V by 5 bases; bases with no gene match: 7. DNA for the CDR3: TGTGCCAGCAGCCCTGGGGGGACAGGGGGCCATCAGCCCCAGCATTTT. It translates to CASSPGGTGGHQPQHF.

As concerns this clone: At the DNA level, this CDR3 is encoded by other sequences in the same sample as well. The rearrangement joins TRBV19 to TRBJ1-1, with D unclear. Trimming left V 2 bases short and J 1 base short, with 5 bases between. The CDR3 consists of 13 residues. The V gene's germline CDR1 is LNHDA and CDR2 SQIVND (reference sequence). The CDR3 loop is CASSINKNTEAFF. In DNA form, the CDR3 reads TGTGCCAGTAGTATAAACAAGAACACTGAAGCTTTCTTT.

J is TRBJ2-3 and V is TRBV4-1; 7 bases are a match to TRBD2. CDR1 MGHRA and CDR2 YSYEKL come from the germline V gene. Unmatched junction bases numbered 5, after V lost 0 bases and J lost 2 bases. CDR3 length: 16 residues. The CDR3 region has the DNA TGCGCCAGCAGCCAAGAAGGAGCGGGGATCACAGATACGCAGTATTTT. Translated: CASSQEGAGITDTQYF.

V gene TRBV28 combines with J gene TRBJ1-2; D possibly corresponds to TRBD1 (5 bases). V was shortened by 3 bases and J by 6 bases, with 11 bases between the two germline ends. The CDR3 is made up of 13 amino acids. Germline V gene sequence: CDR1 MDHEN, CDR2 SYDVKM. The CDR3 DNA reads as TGTGCCAGCAGTTTGGGGGGTCGGGATGGCTACACCTTC. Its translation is CASSLGGRDGYTF.

The CDR3 DNA follows: TGTGCCAGTAGTATAGCCGCAGGGAACTATGGCTACACCTTC. It codes for CASSIAAGNYGYTF. The chain recombines TRBV19 with TRBJ1-2; possible D gene TRBD1, 5 bases. This CDR3 is built from 14 residues. V lost 1 base and J 2 bases, leaving 8 bases between the germline ends. CDR1 is LNHDA, CDR2 SQIVND, per germline (reference sequence). Filled out from reference TRBV19 and TRBJ1-2, the complete variable domain reads DGGITQSPKYLFRKEGQNVTLSCEQNLNHDAMYWYRQDPGQGLRLIYYSQIVNDFQKGDIAEGYSVSREKKESFPLTVTSAQKNPTAFYLCASSIAAGNYGYTFGSGTRLTVV.